A single sample is the source of the 29 T cell receptor beta chains below, sequenced in a study of blood T cell repertoires in COVID-19. Sequencing used immunoSEQ multiplex PCR; TCRdb keeps in-frame clones, though not all of them. This table has around 240,000 clones, roughly 82% appearing once. Sequencing input: peripheral blood. Source of these receptors: a woman aged 40 to 50 who had recovered from COVID-19.

This clone was recorded once. The chain links TRBV6-5 to TRBJ1-2, with no clear D. Germline CDR1 reads MNHEY; CDR2 reads SVGAGI. V was pared by 8 bases and J by 4 bases, with 11 bases between. This CDR3 contains 12 residues. CDR3 region: CASSTEFYGYTF. CDR3 nucleotide sequence: TGTGCCAGCTCAACAGAATTCTATGGCTACACCTTC.

The genes are TRBV6-2 or TRBV6-3 and TRBJ2-2, with 7 bases lining up with TRBD1. Germline CDR1 and CDR2: MNHEY and SVGEGT. The CDR3 has 15 residues. The junction had 5 bases not matched to a gene; V was cut back by 2 bases and J by 5 bases. The chain's CDR3 is CASSYGSTGTGELFF. The CDR3 nucleotides are TGTGCCAGCAGTTACGGATCGACAGGGACCGGGGAGCTGTTTTTT.

The chain links TRBV28 to TRBJ1-4; the match to TRBD1 covers 8 bases. The germline V gene encodes CDR1 MDHEN and CDR2 SYDVKM. J was trimmed by 3 bases and V by 6 bases; bases with no gene match: 9. CDR3 length: 16 residues. CDR3 sequence: CASSQSGGSANEKLFF. CDR3 coding DNA: TGTGCCAGCAGCCAATCAGGGGGCTCGGCTAATGAAAAACTGTTTTTT.

V is TRBV14 and J is TRBJ1-6; 7 positions match TRBD1. The CDR3 has 14 amino acids. With V trimmed by 4 bases and J by 9 bases, 6 bases remained unmatched. Germline CDR1 is SGHDN and CDR2 is FVKESK. CDR3 nucleotides: TGTGCCAGCAGCCTCCAAAGGACAGGTTCACCCCTCCACTTT. The encoded protein is CASSLQRTGSPLHF.

This clone was picked up one time. The chain carries TRBV18 and TRBJ1-1; D uncertain. Trimming removed 3 bases from V and 2 bases from J, with 7 bases in between. Germline values: CDR1 KGHSH, CDR2 LQKENI. The CDR3 has 13 amino acids. Here the CDR3 reads CASSPSENTEAFF. DNA of the CDR3: TGTGCCAGCTCACCGTCAGAAAACACTGAAGCTTTCTTT.

The gene calls are TRBV5-6 and TRBJ1-2; D not resolved. From germline, CDR1 is SGHDT and CDR2 YYEEEE. CDR3 size: 13 residues. Trimming left V 1 base short and J 8 bases short, with 12 bases between. As DNA, the CDR3 is TGTGCCAGCAGCTTGTTTTCAGTCTCCGGCTACACCTTC. Protein: CASSLFSVSGYTF.

The chain joins TRBV6-5 to TRBJ2-2, with 9 bases aligning to TRBD2. Germline loops: CDR1 MNHEY, CDR2 SVGAGI. The CDR3 runs to 14 residues. The V segment lost 5 bases and the J segment 7 bases; nucleotides outside the gene matches: 5. The CDR3 spells CASSLSGGDGELFF. CDR3 DNA sequence: TGTGCCAGCAGTCTTAGCGGGGGTGACGGGGAGCTGTTTTTT.

CDR3 sequence: CASSPISGNTEAFF. The CDR3 DNA is TGTGCCAGCAGCCCAATATCCGGGAACACTGAAGCTTTCTTT. The chain combines TRBV5-8 with TRBJ1-1, with unresolved D. CDR1 and CDR2 (germline): SGHTS, YDEGEE. Trimming removed 4 bases from V and 1 base from J, with 11 bases in between. The CDR3 runs to 14 residues.

This clone was seen a handful of times. This chain uses TRBV10-3 with TRBJ1-1, with D unclear. This CDR3 is built from 15 residues. V was shortened by 6 bases and J by 1 base, with 15 bases between the two germline ends. Per germline, CDR1 ENHRY and CDR2 SYGVKD. The CDR3 is CAIRAHLTENTEAFF. In DNA, the CDR3 is TGTGCCATCAGGGCCCACCTCACAGAGAACACTGAAGCTTTCTTT.

The gene calls are TRBV4-1 and TRBJ2-3, with 10 bases fitting TRBD2. The germline V gene has CDR1 MGHRA and CDR2 YSYEKL. The junction had 12 bases not matched to a gene; V was cut back by 3 bases and J by 0 bases. The CDR3 loop spans 19 amino acids. CDR3 nucleotides: TGCGCCAGCAGCCAGGGGGACAGCGTGGGACTAGCGAGCACAGATACGCAGTATTTT. Translated, it gives CASSQGDSVGLASTDTQYF.

The DNA of the CDR3 is TGTGCCAGCGGAGTTGAAGTGGCAGCCGGTAGTCTCCAGCATTTT. Its translation is CASGVEVAAGSLQHF. J is TRBJ1-5 and V is TRBV2; D is undetermined. Germline CDR1 SNHLY, CDR2 FYNNEI. The V end was cut by 8 bases, the J end by 12 bases, with 26 bases between. The CDR3 consists of 15 residues.

The rearrangement joins TRBV12-3 or TRBV12-4 to TRBJ2-1; D possibly corresponds to TRBD1 (5 bases). Trimming took 5 bases from V and 12 from J, leaving 11 bases between them. The CDR3 loop spans 11 amino acids. CDR3 sequence reads: CASSHRLGQFF. The CDR3 region has the DNA TGTGCCAGCAGTCACAGGCTGGGGCAGTTCTTC.

V is TRBV7-2 and J is TRBJ2-5; 8 bases match TRBD2. With 5 bases clipped from V and 2 bases from J, the junction kept 10 bases outside the gene matches. This CDR3 is 16 amino acids long. Germline V CDR1 and CDR2: SGHTA, FQGNSA. The CDR3 nucleotides are TGTGCCAGCAGCCCGCAGCGGGCTAGCGGGCAAGAGACCCAGTACTTC. Translated, it gives CASSPQRASGQETQYF. Drawing the rest from reference TRBV7-2 and TRBJ2-5, the complete variable domain is GAGVSQSPSNKVTEKGKDVELRCDPISGHTALYWYRQSLGQGLEFLIYFQGNSAPDKSGLPSDRFSAERTGGSVSTLTIQRTQQEDSAVYLCASSPQRASGQETQYFGPGTRLLVL.

This sequence joins TRBV4-2 and TRBJ2-7, with TRBD1 as a possible D gene (6 bases). This CDR3 spans 18 amino acids. Trimming pared 5 bases from V and 3 bases from J, leaving 26 bases between. The germline CDR1 and CDR2 sequences are LGHNA and YNFKEQ. CDR3 region: CASSSSRVATGLFYEQYF. The CDR3 DNA reads TGTGCCAGCAGCTCGTCCCGAGTCGCGACAGGCCTATTCTACGAGCAGTACTTC.

V gene TRBV27 combines with J gene TRBJ1-2; 8 bases map to TRBD1. V trimming: 5 bases; J trimming: 8 bases; junction bases outside the gene matches: 7. The CDR3 contains 13 residues. From germline, CDR1 is MNHEY and CDR2 SMNVEV (reference sequence). CDR3 bases: TGTGCCAGCAGTCCTAGGACAGGGTCAGGCTACACCTTC. Protein sequence: CASSPRTGSGYTF.

J is TRBJ2-7 and V is TRBV19, with 10 bases aligning to TRBD1. Germline assignment: CDR1 LNHDA and CDR2 SQIVND (reference sequence). V lost 6 bases to trimming and J lost 1 base; unmatched junction nucleotides: 15. The CDR3 is made up of 18 amino acids. This CDR3 is CASSKLYFGTGDSYEQYF. As DNA, the CDR3 is TGTGCCAGTAGCAAATTATACTTCGGGACAGGGGATTCCTACGAGCAGTACTTC.

V is TRBV28 and J is TRBJ2-7; the D gene is possibly TRBD1 (5 bases). Germline loops: CDR1 MDHEN, CDR2 SYDVKM. This CDR3 spans 15 amino acids. The V gene lost 5 bases and the J gene lost 0 bases, with 14 bases spanning the gap. CDR3 in amino acids: CASSMYQDNSYEQYF. CDR3 coding DNA: TGTGCCAGCAGTATGTACCAGGACAACTCCTACGAGCAGTACTTC.

This clone was counted once. V and J are TRBV2 and TRBJ1-2; D call uncertain. The CDR3 spans 12 residues. V was clipped by 4 bases and J by 4 bases, with 7 bases between them. The germline V gene has CDR1 SNHLY and CDR2 FYNNEI. The CDR3 sequence: CASSVEGYGYTF. As DNA, the CDR3 is TGTGCCAGCAGTGTTGAGGGCTATGGCTACACCTTC.

This chain joins TRBV11-2 and TRBJ2-1; 7 nucleotides match TRBD2. The V gene's germline CDR1 is SGHAT and CDR2 FQNNGV. This CDR3 contains 15 residues. After removal of 1 base from V and 3 bases from J, the junction contained 3 bases not matched to a gene. The CDR3 sequence: CASSLAGTNYNEQFF. The CDR3 coding sequence is TGTGCCAGCAGCTTAGCTGGGACTAACTACAATGAGCAGTTCTTC.

The V gene is TRBV18, the J gene TRBJ1-5; D unresolved. The V gene's germline CDR1 is KGHSH and CDR2 LQKENI. This CDR3 has 14 amino acids. Trimming removed 2 bases from V and 1 base from J, with 6 bases in between. The CDR3 bases are TGTGCCAGCTCACCAGATGGCAGCAATCAGCCCCAGCATTTT. It is translated as CASSPDGSNQPQHF.

J is TRBJ1-6 and V is TRBV6-1; D may be TRBD1 (5 bases). This CDR3 spans 13 amino acids. The V end lost 3 bases, the J end lost 8 bases, and 8 bases lay between the germline ends. Germline V gives CDR1 MNHNS, CDR2 SASEGT. The CDR3 DNA follows: TGTGCCAGCAGTGACAGGGATTATTCACCCCTCCACTTT. This codes for CASSDRDYSPLHF.

The chain couples TRBV19 to TRBJ1-1; 7 bases align to TRBD1. Germline V gene lookup returns CDR1 LNHDA and CDR2 SQIVND (reference sequence). After removal of 7 bases from V and 1 base from J, the junction contained 9 bases not matched to a gene. The CDR3 is 15 amino acids. CDR3 sequence reads: CASTSYNRGNTEAFF. Written as DNA, the CDR3 is TGTGCCAGTACTTCATATAACAGGGGGAACACTGAAGCTTTCTTT.

This clone was observed a handful of times. The rearrangement joins TRBV4-3 to TRBJ1-2; TRBD1 is a possible D gene (6 bases). V lost 1 base and J 4 bases, leaving 13 bases between the germline ends. The CDR3 has 15 amino acids. Germline V gene lookup returns CDR1 LGHNA and CDR2 YSLEER. CDR3 nucleotides: TGCGCCAGCAGCCAAGCCGGGGGGCAAATCTATGGCTACACCTTC. It encodes CASSQAGGQIYGYTF.

DNA for the CDR3: TGTGCCACCAGCAGAGACACACGGGTTACGAGCAATCAGCCCCAGCATTTT. Translated: CATSRDTRVTSNQPQHF. The chain uses TRBV15 and TRBJ1-5; no clear D gene. The CDR3 covers 17 residues. The germline V gene encodes CDR1 LNHNV and CDR2 YYDKDF (reference sequence). V was cut by 0 bases and J by 1 base, with 13 bases left in between.

The genes are TRBV3-1 (or the pseudogene TRBV3-2) and TRBJ1-5; tentatively, D is TRBD1 (6 bases). The germline V and J ends were trimmed by 0 bases and 10 bases, with 13 bases remaining between them. Germline values: CDR1 LGHDT, CDR2 YNNKEL (reference sequence). There are 14 residues in the CDR3. The CDR3 region has the DNA TGTGCCAGCAGCCAAGACCTCGACAGGCCCCCCCAGCATTTT. Translated, it gives CASSQDLDRPPQHF.

The gene calls are TRBV9 and TRBJ2-7, with 7 positions matching TRBD1. Germline CDR1 reads SGDLS; CDR2 reads YYNGEE. Trimming took 3 bases from V and 0 from J; bases not matched to a gene: 3. The CDR3 is made up of 14 amino acids. In DNA form, the CDR3 reads TGTGCCAGCAGCGCGACAGGGAACTCCTACGAGCAGTACTTC. It encodes CASSATGNSYEQYF.

In this sample, this clone turned up a few times. This CDR3 is CATSRANSVAFF. CDR3 DNA sequence: TGTGCCACCAGCAGAGCTAATTCGGTAGCTTTCTTT. This chain connects TRBV15 to TRBJ1-1; D gene unclear. In germline, CDR1 is LNHNV, CDR2 YYDKDF (reference sequence). Trimming took 1 base from V and 10 from J, leaving 10 bases between them. The CDR3 has 12 amino acids. The full variable domain, its missing parts supplied by reference TRBV15 and TRBJ1-1, is DAMVIQNPRYQVTQFGKPVTLSCSQTLNHNVMYWYQQKSSQAPKLLFHYYDKDFNNEADTPDNFQSRRPNTSFCFLDIRSPGLGDTAMYLCATSRANSVAFFGQGTRLTVV.

This sequence joins TRBV9 and TRBJ1-1; a weak D match, TRBD1 (6 bases). The germline V and J ends were trimmed by 4 bases and 4 bases, with 17 bases remaining between them. This CDR3 has 15 amino acids. Germline CDR1 is SGDLS and CDR2 is YYNGEE. In nucleotides, the CDR3 is TGTGCCAGCAGCATCGGACAGACTACCATCACTGAAGCTTTCTTT. This codes for CASSIGQTTITEAFF. Filled out from reference TRBV9 and TRBJ1-1, the complete variable domain reads DSGVTQTPKHLITATGQRVTLRCSPRSGDLSVYWYQQSLDQGLQFLIQYYNGEERAKGNILERFSAQQFPDLHSELNLSSLELGDSALYFCASSIGQTTITEAFFGQGTRLTVV.

To note about this clone: A much larger clone is a single base away; this may be a read error. This same CDR3 is encoded by further DNA sequences in the sample. The chain couples TRBV6-2 or TRBV6-3 to TRBJ2-5; 7 bases align to TRBD1. CDR3 size: 12 residues. Germline CDR1 is MNHEY and CDR2 is SVGEGT. The J segment lost 4 bases and the V segment lost 5 bases, leaving 1 base of the junction unmatched. The chain's CDR3 is CASSHRGETQYF. CDR3 coding DNA: TGTGCCAGCAGTCACAGGGGAGAGACCCAGTACTTC.